This T cell receptor beta chain was profiled in a study of T cell changes during pregnancy in multiple sclerosis (dated by TCRdb to between 2017 and 2020). Turning to the overall study: In women with multiple sclerosis, the researchers looked at how the T cell repertoire shifted as pregnancy progressed.

As for this clone: The clone's antigen remains unknown. The record has no base qualities; no much larger clone is one base away.

V and J lose 2 bases and 2 bases, and a span of 13 bases separates them. There are 15 amino acids in the CDR3, from cysteine to phenylalanine inclusive. This entry keeps only the CDR3 DNA: 45 bases, framed from base 1. CDR1 and CDR2 are read off the germline V gene (reference sequence) as MNHEY and SMNVEV. Library generation was performed with the immunoSEQ multiplex PCR assay. This is the immuneACCESS table as TCRdb keeps it, with only in-frame sequences that have V and J called. A part of the clones is gone; compared with another copy, unresolved V genes explain less than half, and the rest is unexplained. The sample table contains over 25,000 clones; only one count was recorded for roughly nine tenths of them. The biggest ten clones account for 8% of the sample.

The source is a female donor with multiple sclerosis, enrolled in a pregnancy study. This specimen consisted of CD8+ T cells from peripheral blood mononuclear cells, obtained before pregnancy. The chain uses TRBV27 and TRBJ2-7; the D region possibly corresponds to TRBD2 (6 bases align). The CDR3 has the sequence CASSLEAGRTYEQYF. The bases read TGTGCCAGCAGTTTAGAGGCGGGGCGCACCTACGAGCAGTACTTC.